A single sample gave rise to the 24 T cell receptor beta chains below, sequenced in a study of glioma-infiltrating T cells. TCR alpha and beta CDR3 regions were amplified from RNA using iRepertoire nested multiplex PCR. From the multiplex PCR reads, TCRdb called clonotypes with MiXCR, one entry per CDR3 protein. Here the sample spans about 200,000 distinct CDR3 sequences, roughly a third being singletons. Source material: glioma tissue, nonneoplastic brain tissue, or PBMCs (not recorded which). Receptors originate from a human donor with low-grade glioma or glioblastoma, undergoing nonglioma brain surgery, or in good health (not recorded which).

This clonotype was counted at least ten times. This chain joins TRBV4-2 and TRBJ2-1, with D possibly TRBD2 on 6 matching bases. V lost 1 base and J 6 bases, leaving 16 bases between the germline ends. The CDR3 contains 16 residues. Germline CDR1 LGHNA, CDR2 YNFKEQ. The CDR3 region is CASSQVTLTSSNEQFF. The CDR3 nucleotides are TGTGCCAGCAGCCAAGTGACCCTGACTAGTAGCAATGAGCAGTTCTTC.

The chain couples TRBV29-1 to TRBJ2-1; a weak D match, TRBD2 (6 bases). Germline CDR1 is SQVTM and CDR2 is ANQGSEA. The CDR3 has 15 residues. The V gene lost 0 bases and the J gene lost 7 bases, with 16 bases spanning the gap. The CDR3 spells CSVEDFAGTGNEQFF. The CDR3 DNA follows: TGCAGCGTTGAAGATTTCGCGGGAACGGGGAATGAGCAGTTCTTC.

Ten or more counts support this clonotype. The chain employs TRBV5-1 and TRBJ2-5; D remains unclear. CDR1 and CDR2 (germline): SGHRS, YFSETQ. Trimming pared 0 bases from V and 0 bases from J, leaving 6 bases between. This CDR3 is built from 14 residues. CDR3 DNA sequence: TGCGCCAGCAGCTTGGAGTTGTACCAAGAGACCCAGTACTTC. Translated: CASSLELYQETQYF.

Ten or more counts support this clonotype. The V gene is TRBV20-1, the J gene TRBJ2-7; the match to TRBD2 covers 7 bases. Germline trimming cut 0 bases from V and 2 bases from J; bases unmatched to any gene: 10. The CDR3 totals 16 residues. Germline V gene lookup returns CDR1 DFQATT and CDR2 SNEGSKA (reference sequence). The CDR3 region has the DNA TGCAGTGCTAGAGATATTGTCCGGGACTACACCTACGAGCAGTACTTC. Its protein is CSARDIVRDYTYEQYF.

The genes are TRBV6-6 and TRBJ1-3; 7 positions match TRBD1. V lost 7 bases and J lost 4; bases outside the gene matches: 4. The CDR3 contains 13 residues. Germline lookup yields CDR1 MNHNY and CDR2 SVGAGI (reference sequence). Written as DNA, the CDR3 is TGTGCCAGCAATCCGACAGGGGGAAACACCATATATTTT. Translated, it gives CASNPTGGNTIYF.

This clonotype occurred many times. The rearrangement joins TRBV27 to TRBJ1-2, with D perhaps matching TRBD1 (5 bases). Deletions cut 0 bases from V and 8 bases from J, with 10 bases between. Germline V gene sequence: CDR1 MNHEY, CDR2 SMNVEV (reference sequence). The CDR3 is 13 residues long. In nucleotides, the CDR3 is TGTGCCAGCAGTTTATCGGGGGGTTGGGGCTACACCTTC. This sequence encodes CASSLSGGWGYTF.

This clonotype was observed at least ten times. The chain links TRBV7-9 to TRBJ2-7; TRBD1 aligns across 9 bases. Germline V gives CDR1 SEHNR, CDR2 FQNEAQ (reference sequence). The CDR3 runs to 14 residues. After removal of 5 bases from V and 5 bases from J, the junction contained 7 bases not matched to a gene. The CDR3 region has the DNA TGTGCCAGCAGCCCGGGACAGGGCCTCAACGAGCAGTACTTC. It translates to CASSPGQGLNEQYF.

A remark on this clonotype: Since a much larger clone is just one base distant, this may be a read error. This sequence joins TRBV12-3 or TRBV12-4 and TRBJ1-1; D may be TRBD1 (6 bases). V was shortened by 1 base and J by 7 bases, with 13 bases between the two germline ends. The CDR3 runs to 14 residues. The chain's CDR3 is CASSLVRDTGEAFF. As DNA, the CDR3 is TGTGCCAGCAGTTTAGTTAGGGACACGGGTGAAGCTTTCTTT.

Comment on this clonotype: A much bigger clone sits one base away, suggesting this may be a read error. The chain couples TRBV27 to TRBJ2-6; D might be TRBD1 (6 bases). The germline gives CDR1 MNHEY, CDR2 SMNVEV (reference sequence). Trimming left V 6 bases short and J 6 bases short, with 18 bases between. The CDR3 covers 16 residues. The chain's CDR3 is CASSLQPGVVANVLTF. In DNA, the CDR3 is TGTGCCAGCAGCCTTCAACCAGGGGTCGTGGCCAACGTCCTGACTTTC.

To note about this clonotype: This may come from a read error, since a much larger clone is one base off. J is TRBJ2-7 and V is TRBV7-9; D is unclear. This CDR3 has 15 residues. Germline V gene lookup returns CDR1 SEHNR and CDR2 FQNEAQ (reference sequence). The DNA of the CDR3 is TGTGCCAGCAGCTTAGCCTCGGGTTACTCCGACGAGCAGTACTTC. It specifies CASSLASGYSDEQYF.

This clonotype was detected a few times. The V and J genes are TRBV30 and TRBJ2-1; D perhaps matches TRBD2 (5 bases). Germline CDR1 and CDR2: GTSNPN and SVGIG (reference sequence). The CDR3 loop spans 14 amino acids. Trimming stripped 7 bases from V and 2 bases from J, with 15 bases between. CDR3 sequence (DNA): TGTGCCTCGGAGGTCGCTGCCCCCTACAATGAGCAGTTCTTC. Amino acid sequence: CASEVAAPYNEQFF.

This clonotype was counted at least ten times. This chain joins TRBV4-3 and TRBJ2-3; D is undetermined. V lost 0 bases, J lost 6 bases, and 13 bases lay in between. The CDR3 loop spans 15 amino acids. Germline values: CDR1 LGHNA, CDR2 YSLEER. The chain's CDR3 is CASSQDRLLPDTQYF. The CDR3 coding sequence is TGCGCCAGCAGCCAAGATAGACTTCTACCGGATACGCAGTATTTT.

Only a few counts were recorded for this clonotype. J is TRBJ2-7 and V is TRBV27; no clear D. This CDR3 comprises 13 residues. Germline V gives CDR1 MNHEY, CDR2 SMNVEV (reference sequence). Trimming left V 6 bases short and J 6 bases short, with 15 bases between. The DNA for the CDR3 is TGTGCCAGCAGCTTAGAAACTGGTTTCGAGCAGTACTTC. This gives the protein CASSLETGFEQYF.

This clonotype appeared a few times. The rearrangement links TRBV4-3 to TRBJ2-2; the D gene is possibly TRBD1 (6 bases). Germline assignment: CDR1 LGHNA and CDR2 YSLEER. V was trimmed by 5 bases and J by 4 bases, leaving 14 bases between them. The CDR3 has 15 amino acids. The CDR3 reads CASSAQGRGTGELFF. In nucleotides, the CDR3 is TGCGCCAGCAGCGCTCAGGGGAGAGGCACCGGGGAGCTGTTTTTT.

To note about this clonotype: A much larger clonotype is one base distant, so this may be a read error. This chain links TRBV28 with TRBJ2-7; TRBD2 aligns across 7 bases. CDR1 is MDHEN and CDR2 is SYDVKM in the germline V gene. The CDR3 is 15 amino acids. V lost 6 bases, J lost 1 base, and 9 bases stayed unmatched. This CDR3 reads CASSFLRGTSYEQYF. CDR3 bases: TGTGCCAGCAGCTTCCTGCGGGGGACGTCCTACGAGCAGTACTTC.

With regard to this clonotype: A junction boundary mismatches the germline segment, possibly from a read error. V gene TRBV19 combines with J gene TRBJ2-7; TRBD1 aligns across 9 bases. Per germline, CDR1 LNHDA and CDR2 SQIVND (reference sequence). The CDR3 totals 14 residues. CDR3 loop: CASSPGQGGYEEYF. In nucleotides, the CDR3 is TGTGCCAGTAGTCCGGGACAGGGTGGCTACGAGGAGTACTTC.

This clonotype was counted at least ten times. The V gene is TRBV28, the J gene TRBJ2-5, with D possibly matching TRBD1 (6 bases). Germline loops: CDR1 MDHEN, CDR2 SYDVKM. V lost 3 bases, J lost 5 bases, and 16 bases lay in between. The CDR3 spans 15 residues. The CDR3 here is CASSFPPQGSETQYF. CDR3 in DNA: TGTGCCAGCAGTTTCCCGCCCCAGGGGTCGGAGACCCAGTACTTC.

The chain carries TRBV27 and TRBJ2-5; D is possibly TRBD1 (6 bases). CDR3 length equals 12 residues. CDR1 and CDR2 from the germline V gene are MNHEY and SMNVEV (reference sequence). Trimming cost V 7 bases and J 4 bases, with 10 bases left between them. Here the CDR3 DNA reads TGTGCCAGCAAGGGGACACCAGAGACCCAGTACTTC. It encodes CASKGTPETQYF.

A note on this clonotype: A read error may explain this, as a much larger clone is one base away. The chain recombines TRBV20-1 with TRBJ2-1; D is unclear. The CDR3 consists of 14 residues. CDR1 and CDR2 (germline): DFQATT, SNEGSKA (reference sequence). Written as DNA, the CDR3 is TGCAGTGCTAGACCACGTCCCTCCTACAATGAGCTGTTCTTC. This codes for CSARPRPSYNELFF.

The chain combines TRBV2 with TRBJ2-1; 8 bases are a match to TRBD1. J lost 5 bases, V lost 10 bases, and 4 bases had no gene match. Germline V CDR1 and CDR2: SNHLY, FYNNEI. CDR3 size: 12 residues. The CDR3 sequence is CATGQVHNEQFF. Here the CDR3 DNA reads TGTGCCACGGGACAGGTTCACAATGAGCAGTTCTTC.

The CDR3, as DNA: TGTGCCATCAACCCAACAGGGGATCAGCCCCAGCATTTT. Translated: CAINPTGDQPQHF. This chain uses TRBV10-3 with TRBJ1-5; 7 bases line up with TRBD1. Losses at the gene ends were 7 bases for V and 5 bases for J; bases not matched to a gene: 5. Looked up from germline, CDR1 is ENHRY and CDR2 is SYGVKD. The CDR3 is 13 residues long.

A remark on this clonotype: A much larger clone differs by one base, so this may be a read error. The chain recombines TRBV5-6 with TRBJ2-1, with D perhaps TRBD1 (5 bases). The CDR3 runs 13 residues. The germline CDR1 and CDR2 sequences are SGHDT and YYEEEE. The CDR3 region is CASSLQGMNEQFF. The CDR3 DNA reads TGCGCCAGCAGCTTGCAGGGTATGAATGAGCAGTTCTTC.

This clonotype occurred once. It may be a read error: a sequence one base away is much more abundant. V gene TRBV29-1 combines with J gene TRBJ1-2; D is possibly TRBD1 (6 bases). Germline V gives CDR1 SQVTM, CDR2 ANQGSEA. V was trimmed by 8 bases and J by 4 bases, leaving 23 bases between them. The CDR3 sequence is 15 residues long. In nucleotides, the CDR3 is TGCAGCAGTGGGGTTACGGACAGAAGTCGCTATGGCTACACCTTC. Translated: CSSGVTDRSRYGYTF.

This clonotype was detected a few times. The rearrangement joins TRBV4-1 to TRBJ1-3; weak D call: TRBD1 (5 bases). Germline V gives CDR1 MGHRA, CDR2 YSYEKL. V shed 1 base and J shed 2 bases, with 12 bases lying between them. The CDR3 sequence is 16 residues long. The DNA of the CDR3 is TGCGCCAGCAGCCAAGCGGGACGGGGGGCTGGAAACACCATATATTTT. Amino acid sequence: CASSQAGRGAGNTIYF.